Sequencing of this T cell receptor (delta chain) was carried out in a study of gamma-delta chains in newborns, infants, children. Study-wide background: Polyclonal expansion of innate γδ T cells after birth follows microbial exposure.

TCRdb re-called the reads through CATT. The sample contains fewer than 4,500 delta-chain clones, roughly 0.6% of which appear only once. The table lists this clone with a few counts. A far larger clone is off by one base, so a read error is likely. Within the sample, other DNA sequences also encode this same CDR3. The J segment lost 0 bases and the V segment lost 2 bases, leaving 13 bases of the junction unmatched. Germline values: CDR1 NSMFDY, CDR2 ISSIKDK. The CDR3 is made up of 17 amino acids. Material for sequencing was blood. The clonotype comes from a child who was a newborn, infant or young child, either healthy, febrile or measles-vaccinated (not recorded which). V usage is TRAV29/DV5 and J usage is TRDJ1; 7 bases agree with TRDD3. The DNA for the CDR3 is TGTGCAGCAAGAGTGGGGGACCCACCGTCCCACACCGATAAACTCATCTTT. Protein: CAARVGDPPSHTDKLIF. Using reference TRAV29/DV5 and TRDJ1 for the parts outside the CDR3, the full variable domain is DQQVKQNSPSLSVQEGRISILNCDYTNSMFDYFLWYKKYPAEGPTFLISISSIKDKNEDGRFTVFLNKSAKHLSLHIVPSQPGDSAVYFCAARVGDPPSHTDKLIFGKGTRVTVEP.